The T cell receptor beta chain described here comes from a study of tumor-infiltrating lymphocytes in primary liver carcinoma. On the study more broadly: Tumors measured about 4.2 to 11 cm and were stage T1-T3 N0M0. Points from the study as a whole: Overlap in tumor-adjacent and tumor-blood pairs fell below that of tumor region pairs. Only about 7-24% of top clones showed up in all five tumor regions.

Comments on this clonotype: Antigen specificity is unknown.

TCR beta cDNA came from about 470 ng total RNA, primed with a constant-region primer. Slightly modified ARM-PCR, run as three nested multiplex PCR rounds, produced the TCR beta libraries. In the first two PCR rounds, TRBV1-TRBV30 forward primers were paired with a C-beta reverse primer, and each round lasted about 9 cycles. Each CDR3 protein is one row after TCRdb ran MiXCR on the multiplex PCR reads. The top ten hold around a quarter of the sample, which has 75,000 or so distinct CDR3 sequences, 55% to 75% seen once. DNA and RNA were both co-extracted from 20-30 mg of bulk tissue that had not been sorted. Patients' primary liver carcinoma was surgically resected. V trimming: 5 bases; J trimming: 5 bases; junction bases outside the gene matches: 14. The CDR3 runs to 19 residues. Germline V gives CDR1 MNHEY, CDR2 SVGAGI.

V gene TRBV6-5 combines with J gene TRBJ2-1, with 14 bases that match TRBD2. The clonotype was recovered from a man in his forties with primary liver carcinoma and hepatitis B virus infection. Sequenced sample: liver tumor tissue from sampling region 4. The subset was: tumor region T4, right-lateral pole. CDR3 protein: CASSPVTSGRASAHNEQFF. CDR3 DNA sequence: TGTGCCAGCAGTCCCGTGACTAGCGGGAGGGCCAGCGCCCACAATGAGCAGTTCTTC.